Sequencing of this TCR beta chain was carried out in a study of shared clonotypes between healthy human individuals. Study-level background: With ages of 18 to 49, the donors were a couple of women and three men. There were three CD4 naive, three CD4 memory, two CD8 naive and one CD8 memory plates per donor.

It was CD45RO-negative cells, positively selected for CCR7, that made up naive CD8 cells, with terminally differentiated effector memory CD45RA+ cells excluded. With 0 bases removed from V and 2 bases from J, the gap between germline ends came to 14 bases. Germline CDR1 reads SEHNR; CDR2 reads FQNEAQ (reference sequence). The CDR3 runs to 17 residues. Repertoires were generated with immunoSEQ multiplex PCR, while TCRdb's copy carries only in-frame clones and drops some. The sample yields a few million clones, around 93% seen once. This clone was detected only once. The sequenced sample consisted of naive CD8+ T cells from PBMCs. This clonotype originated in a man between 18 and 29 years old in good health. Some clones in this sample may be carry-over from other donors' samples. The V and J genes are TRBV7-9 and TRBJ2-1, with D hard to call. The CDR3 DNA is TGTGCCAGCAGCTTAGCACGCGCGGAGCCGCCCTACAATGAGCAGTTCTTC. Translating it yields CASSLARAEPPYNEQFF.